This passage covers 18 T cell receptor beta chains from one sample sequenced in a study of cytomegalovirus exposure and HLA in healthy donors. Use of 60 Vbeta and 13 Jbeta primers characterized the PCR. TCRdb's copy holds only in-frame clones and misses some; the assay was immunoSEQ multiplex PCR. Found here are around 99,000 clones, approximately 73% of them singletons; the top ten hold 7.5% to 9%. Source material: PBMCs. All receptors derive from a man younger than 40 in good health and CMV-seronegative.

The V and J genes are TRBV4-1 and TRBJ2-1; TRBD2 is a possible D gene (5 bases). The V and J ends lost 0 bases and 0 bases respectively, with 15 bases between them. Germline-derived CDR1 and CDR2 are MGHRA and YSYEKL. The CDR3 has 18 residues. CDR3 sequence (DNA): TGCGCCAGCAGCCAAGATATCCGGGAAACTGGCTCCTACAATGAGCAGTTCTTC. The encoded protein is CASSQDIRETGSYNEQFF.

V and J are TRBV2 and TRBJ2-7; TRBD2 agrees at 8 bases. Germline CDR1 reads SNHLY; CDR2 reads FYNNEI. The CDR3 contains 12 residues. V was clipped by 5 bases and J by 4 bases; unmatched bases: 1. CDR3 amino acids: CASSTSGYEQYF. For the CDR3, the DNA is TGTGCCAGCAGTACTAGCGGTTACGAGCAGTACTTC. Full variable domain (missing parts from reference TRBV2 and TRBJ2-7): EPEVTQTPSHQVTQMGQEVILRCVPISNHLYFYWYRQILGQKVEFLVSFYNNEISEKSEIFDDQFSVERPDGSNFTLKIRSTKLEDSAMYFCASSTSGYEQYFGPGTRLTVT.

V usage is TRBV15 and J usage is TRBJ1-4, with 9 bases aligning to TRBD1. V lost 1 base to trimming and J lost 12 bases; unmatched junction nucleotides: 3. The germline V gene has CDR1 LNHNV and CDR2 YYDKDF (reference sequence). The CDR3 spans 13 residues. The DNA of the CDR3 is TGTGCCACCAGCAGAGGCGACAGGGGGGAACTGTTTTTT. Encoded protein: CATSRGDRGELFF.

In DNA form, the CDR3 reads TGTGCCTGGAGTGTACGAGAGTACGAGCAGTACTTC. The encoded protein is CAWSVREYEQYF. This sequence joins TRBV30 and TRBJ2-7; D gene ambiguous. This CDR3 has 12 residues. V lost 0 bases and J lost 4, with 7 bases in between. Germline-derived CDR1 and CDR2 are GTSNPN and SVGIG (reference sequence). Together with reference TRBV30 and TRBJ2-7, the CDR3 gives the full variable domain: SQTIHQWPATLVQPVGSPLSLECTVEGTSNPNLYWYRQAAGRGLQLLFYSVGIGQISSEVPQNLSASRPQDRQFILSSKKLLLSDSGFYLCAWSVREYEQYFGPGTRLTVT.

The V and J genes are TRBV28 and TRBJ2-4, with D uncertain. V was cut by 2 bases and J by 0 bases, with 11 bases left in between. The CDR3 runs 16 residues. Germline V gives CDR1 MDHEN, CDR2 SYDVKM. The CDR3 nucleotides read TGTGCCAGCAGTTTAAGCGTCCTCGTAGCCAAAAACATTCAGTACTTC. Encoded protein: CASSLSVLVAKNIQYF.

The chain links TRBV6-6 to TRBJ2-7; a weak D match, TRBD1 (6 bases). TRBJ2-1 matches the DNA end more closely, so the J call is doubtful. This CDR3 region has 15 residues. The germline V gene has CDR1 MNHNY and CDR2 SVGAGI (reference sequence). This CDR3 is CASSRQTGFYNEQFF. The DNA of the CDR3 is TGTGCCAGCAGCCGACAAACAGGGTTCTACAATGAGCAGTTCTTC.

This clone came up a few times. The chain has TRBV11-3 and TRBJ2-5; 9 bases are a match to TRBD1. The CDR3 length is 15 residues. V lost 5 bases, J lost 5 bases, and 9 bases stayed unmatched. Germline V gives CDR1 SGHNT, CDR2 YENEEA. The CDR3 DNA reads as TGTGCCAGCAGCCCCAGGACAGGGGCGAGGGAGACCCAGTACTTC. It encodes CASSPRTGARETQYF.

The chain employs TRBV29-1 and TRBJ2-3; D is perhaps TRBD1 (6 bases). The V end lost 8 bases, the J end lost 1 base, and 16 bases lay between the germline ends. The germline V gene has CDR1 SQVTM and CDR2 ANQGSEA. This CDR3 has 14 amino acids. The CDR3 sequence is CSTSTAGGTDTQYF. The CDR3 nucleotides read TGCAGCACGTCGACCGCAGGGGGCACAGATACGCAGTATTTT.

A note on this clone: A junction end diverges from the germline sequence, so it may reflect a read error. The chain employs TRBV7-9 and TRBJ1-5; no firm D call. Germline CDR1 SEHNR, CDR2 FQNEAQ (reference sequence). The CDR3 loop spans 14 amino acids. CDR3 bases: TGTTCCAGCAGCTATGAGGCTAGCAATCAGCCCCAGCATTTT. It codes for CSSSYEASNQPQHF.

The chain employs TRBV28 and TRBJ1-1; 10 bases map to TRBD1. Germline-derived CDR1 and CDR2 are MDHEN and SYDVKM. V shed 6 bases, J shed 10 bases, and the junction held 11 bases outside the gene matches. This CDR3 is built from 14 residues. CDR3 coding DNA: TGTGCCAGCAGCGAGAGACAGGGGGCTGCTCGAGCTTTCTTT. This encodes CASSERQGAARAFF.

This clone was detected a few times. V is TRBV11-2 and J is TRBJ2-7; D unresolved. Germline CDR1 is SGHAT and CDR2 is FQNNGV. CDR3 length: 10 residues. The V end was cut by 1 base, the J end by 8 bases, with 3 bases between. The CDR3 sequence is CASSLGQQYF. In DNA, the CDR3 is TGTGCCAGCAGCTTAGGGCAGCAGTACTTC. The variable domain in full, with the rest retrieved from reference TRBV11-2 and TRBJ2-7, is EAGVAQSPRYKIIEKRQSVAFWCNPISGHATLYWYQQILGQGPKLLIQFQNNGVVDDSQLPKDRFSAERLKGVDSTLKIQPAKLEDSAVYLCASSLGQQYFGPGTRLTVT.

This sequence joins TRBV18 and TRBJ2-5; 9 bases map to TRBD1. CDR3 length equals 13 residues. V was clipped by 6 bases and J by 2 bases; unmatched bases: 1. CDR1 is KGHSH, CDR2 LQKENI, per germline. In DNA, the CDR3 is TGTGCCAGCTCGACAGGGGGTCAAGAGACCCAGTACTTC. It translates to CASSTGGQETQYF.

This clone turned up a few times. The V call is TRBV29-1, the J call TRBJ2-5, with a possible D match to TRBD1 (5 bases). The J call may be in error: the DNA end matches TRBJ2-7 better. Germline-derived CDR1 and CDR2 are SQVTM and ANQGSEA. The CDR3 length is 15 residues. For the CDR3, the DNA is TGCAGCGGGGTCGACAGTCGTCATGACTCCTACGAGCAGTACTTC. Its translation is CSGVDSRHDSYEQYF.

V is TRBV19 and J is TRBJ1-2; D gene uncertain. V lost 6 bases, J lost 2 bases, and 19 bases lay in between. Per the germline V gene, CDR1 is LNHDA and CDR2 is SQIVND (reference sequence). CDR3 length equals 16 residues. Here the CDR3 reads CASRLQAGTKNYGYTF. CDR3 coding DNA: TGTGCCAGTAGGTTGCAGGCGGGAACTAAAAACTATGGCTACACCTTC.

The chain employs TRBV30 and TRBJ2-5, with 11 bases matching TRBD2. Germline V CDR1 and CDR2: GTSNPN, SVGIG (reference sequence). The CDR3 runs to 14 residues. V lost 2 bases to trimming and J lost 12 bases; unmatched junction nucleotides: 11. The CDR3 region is CAWSISGGVSREYF. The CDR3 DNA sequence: TGTGCCTGGAGTATTAGCGGGGGGGTTAGTCGTGAGTACTTC.

The CDR3 sequence is CASGGSSGANVLTF. In nucleotides, the CDR3 is TGTGCCAGCGGCGGGAGCTCTGGGGCCAACGTCCTGACTTTC. The chain combines TRBV7-3 with TRBJ2-6; 7 nucleotides agree with TRBD2. Germline CDR1 reads SGHTA; CDR2 reads FQGTGA. V lost 8 bases, J lost 0 bases, and 1 base stayed unmatched. This CDR3 has 14 residues.

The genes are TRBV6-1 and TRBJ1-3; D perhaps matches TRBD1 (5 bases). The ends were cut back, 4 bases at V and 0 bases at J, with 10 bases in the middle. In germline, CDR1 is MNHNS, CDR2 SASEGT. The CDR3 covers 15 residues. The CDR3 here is CASSARDFSGNTIYF. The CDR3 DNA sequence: TGTGCCAGCAGTGCCCGGGACTTCTCTGGAAACACCATATATTTT.

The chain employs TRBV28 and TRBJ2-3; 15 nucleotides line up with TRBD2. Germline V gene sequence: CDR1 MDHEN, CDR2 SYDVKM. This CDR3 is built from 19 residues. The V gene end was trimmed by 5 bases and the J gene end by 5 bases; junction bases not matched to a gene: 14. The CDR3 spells CASSTTTGTSGGFLDTQYF. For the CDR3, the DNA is TGTGCCAGCAGTACTACTACCGGGACTAGCGGGGGGTTCCTAGATACGCAGTATTTT.